This T cell receptor beta chain was retrieved from a study of blood T cells in healthy people across ages. Overall study: Template switching picked up about one barcoded beta molecule for each two T cells. Whole-study results and caveats: Getting older went along with TCR beta diversity per million T cells dropping roughly linearly. It was found that TCR beta diversity correlated strongly with the percentage of naive T cells. Long-lived donors had more naive CD4+ cells and higher diversity than aged donors.

Notes on this clonotype: The antigen is undetermined.

Trimming stripped 6 bases from V and 3 bases from J, with 17 bases between. The CDR3 length is 16 residues. In germline, CDR1 is MDHEN, CDR2 SYDVKM. It was with a sample-barcoded 5' primer and a J-beta primer mix that a second PCR of roughly 7 to 12 cycles was run. TCRdb reanalysed the 5' RACE reads using MiXCR and keeps one entry per CDR3 protein. Of nearly 800,000 distinct CDR3 sequences listed, approximately 25% are singletons. This same sample was also taken into another study, of T cells of mothers and their children.

The TCR originated in a boy younger than 18 in good health. This chain links TRBV28 with TRBJ1-4; D gene unclear. Sequencing was performed on blood. CDR3 residues: CASSPGSGTANEKLFF. The CDR3 bases are TGTGCCAGCAGCCCCGGGTCGGGTACGGCTAATGAAAAACTGTTTTTT.